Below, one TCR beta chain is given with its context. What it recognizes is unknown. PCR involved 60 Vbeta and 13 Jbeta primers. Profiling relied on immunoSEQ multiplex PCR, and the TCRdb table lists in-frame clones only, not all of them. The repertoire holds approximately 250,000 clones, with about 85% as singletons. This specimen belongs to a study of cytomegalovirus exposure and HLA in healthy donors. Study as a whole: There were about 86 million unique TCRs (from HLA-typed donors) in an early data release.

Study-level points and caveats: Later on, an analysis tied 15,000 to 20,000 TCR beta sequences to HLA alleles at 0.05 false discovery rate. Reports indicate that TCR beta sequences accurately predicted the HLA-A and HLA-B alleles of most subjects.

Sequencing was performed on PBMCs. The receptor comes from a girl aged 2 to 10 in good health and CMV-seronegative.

The chain's CDR3 is CASSTRQGLTYEQYF. The CDR3 coding sequence is TGTGCCAGCAGCACACGACAGGGGCTGACCTACGAGCAGTACTTC. V and J are TRBV13 and TRBJ2-7; 8 bases match TRBD1. CDR3 length: 15 amino acids. With V trimmed by 5 bases and J by 2 bases, 8 bases remained unmatched. Germline V gives CDR1 PRHDT, CDR2 FYEKMQ (reference sequence). Supplemented by reference TRBV13 and TRBJ2-7, the full variable domain reads AAGVIQSPRHLIKEKRETATLKCYPIPRHDTVYWYQQGPGQDPQFLISFYEKMQSDKGSIPDRFSAQQFSDYHSELNMSSLELGDSALYFCASSTRQGLTYEQYFGPGTRLTVT.